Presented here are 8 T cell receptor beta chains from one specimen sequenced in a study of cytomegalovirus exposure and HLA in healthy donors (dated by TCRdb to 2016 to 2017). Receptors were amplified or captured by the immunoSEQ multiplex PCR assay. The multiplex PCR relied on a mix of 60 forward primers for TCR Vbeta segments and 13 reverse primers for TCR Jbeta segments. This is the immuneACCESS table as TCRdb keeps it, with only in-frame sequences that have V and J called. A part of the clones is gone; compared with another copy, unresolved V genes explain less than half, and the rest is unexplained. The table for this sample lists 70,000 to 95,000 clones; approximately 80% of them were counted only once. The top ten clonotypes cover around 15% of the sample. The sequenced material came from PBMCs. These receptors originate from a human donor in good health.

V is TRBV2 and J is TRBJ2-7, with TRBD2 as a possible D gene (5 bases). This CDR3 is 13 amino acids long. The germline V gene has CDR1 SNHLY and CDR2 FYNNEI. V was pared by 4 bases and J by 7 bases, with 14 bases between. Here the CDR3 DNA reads TGTGCCAGCAGTGGGACTGCGGGCGGGGAGCAGTACTTC. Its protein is CASSGTAGGEQYF.

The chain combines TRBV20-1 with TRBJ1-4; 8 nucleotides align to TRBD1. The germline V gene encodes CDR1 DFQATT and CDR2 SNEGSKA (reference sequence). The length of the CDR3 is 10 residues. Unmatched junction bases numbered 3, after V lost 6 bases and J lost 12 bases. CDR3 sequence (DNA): TGCAGTGCCCGGGACAGGCAACTGTTTTTT. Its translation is CSARDRQLFF.

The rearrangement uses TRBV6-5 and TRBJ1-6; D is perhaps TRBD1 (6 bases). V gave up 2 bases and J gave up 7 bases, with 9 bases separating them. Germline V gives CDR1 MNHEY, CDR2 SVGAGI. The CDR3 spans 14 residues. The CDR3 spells CASSYGGANSPLHF. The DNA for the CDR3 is TGTGCCAGCAGTTACGGGGGGGCGAATTCACCCCTCCACTTT.

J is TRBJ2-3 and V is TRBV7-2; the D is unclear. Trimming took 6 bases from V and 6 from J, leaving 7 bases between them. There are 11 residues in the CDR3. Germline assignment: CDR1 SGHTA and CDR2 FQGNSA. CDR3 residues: CASSEYDTQYF. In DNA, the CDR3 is TGTGCCAGCAGTGAGTACGATACGCAGTATTTT. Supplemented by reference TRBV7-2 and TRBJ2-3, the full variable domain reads GAGVSQSPSNKVTEKGKDVELRCDPISGHTALYWYRQSLGQGLEFLIYFQGNSAPDKSGLPSDRFSAERTGGSVSTLTIQRTQQEDSAVYLCASSEYDTQYFGPGTRLTVL.

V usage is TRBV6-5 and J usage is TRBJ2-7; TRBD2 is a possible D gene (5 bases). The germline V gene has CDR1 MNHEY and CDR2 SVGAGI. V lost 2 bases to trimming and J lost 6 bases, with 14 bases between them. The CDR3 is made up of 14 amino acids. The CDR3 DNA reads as TGTGCCAGCAGTTACGATCGGGGTCGGGGCGAGCAGTACTTC. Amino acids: CASSYDRGRGEQYF.

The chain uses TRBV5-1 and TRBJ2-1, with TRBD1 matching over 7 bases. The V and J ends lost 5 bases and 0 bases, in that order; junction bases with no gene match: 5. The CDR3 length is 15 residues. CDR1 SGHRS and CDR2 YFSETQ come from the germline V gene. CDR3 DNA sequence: TGCGCCAGCAGGAGAGGGGACAGCTCCTACAATGAGCAGTTCTTC. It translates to CASRRGDSSYNEQFF.

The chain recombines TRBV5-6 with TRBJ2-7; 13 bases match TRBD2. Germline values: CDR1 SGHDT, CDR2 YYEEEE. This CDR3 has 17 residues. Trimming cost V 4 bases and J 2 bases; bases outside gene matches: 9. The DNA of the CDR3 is TGTGCCAGCAGCGACACTAGCGGGGGGGCCGTCACCTACGAGCAGTACTTC. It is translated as CASSDTSGGAVTYEQYF. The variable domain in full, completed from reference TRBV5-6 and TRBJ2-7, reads DAGVTQSPTHLIKTRGQQVTLRCSPKSGHDTVSWYQQALGQGPQFIFQYYEEEERQRGNFPDRFSGHQFPNYSSELNVNALLLGDSALYLCASSDTSGGAVTYEQYFGPGTRLTVT.

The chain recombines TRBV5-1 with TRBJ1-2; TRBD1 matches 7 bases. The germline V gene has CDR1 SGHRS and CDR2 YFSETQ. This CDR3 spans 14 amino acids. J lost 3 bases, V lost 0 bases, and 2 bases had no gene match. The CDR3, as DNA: TGCGCCAGCAGCTTGGAGGGGACAGACTATGGCTACACCTTC. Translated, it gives CASSLEGTDYGYTF.